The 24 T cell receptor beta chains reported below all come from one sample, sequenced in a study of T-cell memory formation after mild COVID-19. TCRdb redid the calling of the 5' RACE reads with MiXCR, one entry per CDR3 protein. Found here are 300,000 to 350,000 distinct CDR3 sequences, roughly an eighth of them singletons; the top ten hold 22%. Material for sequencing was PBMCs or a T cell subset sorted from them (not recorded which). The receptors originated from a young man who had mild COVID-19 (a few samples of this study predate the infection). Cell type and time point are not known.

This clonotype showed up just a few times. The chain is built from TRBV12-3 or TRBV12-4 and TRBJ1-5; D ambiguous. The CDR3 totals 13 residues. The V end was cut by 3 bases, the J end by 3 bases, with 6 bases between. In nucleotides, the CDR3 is TGTGCCAGCAGTTTGAGGGACAATCAGCCCCAGCATTTT. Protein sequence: CASSLRDNQPQHF.

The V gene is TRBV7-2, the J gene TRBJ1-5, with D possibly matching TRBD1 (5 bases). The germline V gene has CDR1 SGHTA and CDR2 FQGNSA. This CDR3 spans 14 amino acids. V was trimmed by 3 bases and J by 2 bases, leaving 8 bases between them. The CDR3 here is CASSFPGGNQPQHF. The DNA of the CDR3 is TGTGCCAGCAGCTTTCCGGGGGGCAATCAGCCCCAGCATTTT.

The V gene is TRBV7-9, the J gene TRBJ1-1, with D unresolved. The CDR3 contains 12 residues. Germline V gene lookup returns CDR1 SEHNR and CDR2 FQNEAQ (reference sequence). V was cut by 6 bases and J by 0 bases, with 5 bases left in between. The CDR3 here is CASSGVNTEAFF. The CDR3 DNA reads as TGTGCCAGCAGTGGGGTGAACACTGAAGCTTTCTTT.

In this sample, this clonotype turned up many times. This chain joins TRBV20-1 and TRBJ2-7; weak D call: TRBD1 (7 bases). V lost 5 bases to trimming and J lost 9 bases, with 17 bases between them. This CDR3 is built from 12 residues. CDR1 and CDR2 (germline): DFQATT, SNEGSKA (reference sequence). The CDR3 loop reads CSAVNRQGGQYV. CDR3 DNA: TGCAGTGCTGTTAACCGACAGGGAGGGCAGTACGTC.

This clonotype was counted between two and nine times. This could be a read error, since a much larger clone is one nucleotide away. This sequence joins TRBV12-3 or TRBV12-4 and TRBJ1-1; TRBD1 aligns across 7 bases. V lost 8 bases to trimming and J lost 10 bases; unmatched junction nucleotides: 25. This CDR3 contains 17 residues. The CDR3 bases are TGTGCCAGCCGAACCTACGACATTACAGGGGTAAAATATGGAGCTTTCTTT. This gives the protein CASRTYDITGVKYGAFF.

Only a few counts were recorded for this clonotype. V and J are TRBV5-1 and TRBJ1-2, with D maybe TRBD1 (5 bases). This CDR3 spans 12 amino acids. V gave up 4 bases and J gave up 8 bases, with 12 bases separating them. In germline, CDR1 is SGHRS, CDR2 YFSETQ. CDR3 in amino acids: CASSQQDAGYTF. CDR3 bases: TGCGCCAGCAGCCAACAGGACGCGGGCTACACCTTC.

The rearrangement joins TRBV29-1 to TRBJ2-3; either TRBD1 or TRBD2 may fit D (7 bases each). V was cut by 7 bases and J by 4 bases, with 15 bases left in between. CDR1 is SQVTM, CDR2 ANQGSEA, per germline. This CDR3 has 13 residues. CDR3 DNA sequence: TGCAGCGACGACAGGGAGGGCCCAGATACGCAGTATTTT. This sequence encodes CSDDREGPDTQYF.

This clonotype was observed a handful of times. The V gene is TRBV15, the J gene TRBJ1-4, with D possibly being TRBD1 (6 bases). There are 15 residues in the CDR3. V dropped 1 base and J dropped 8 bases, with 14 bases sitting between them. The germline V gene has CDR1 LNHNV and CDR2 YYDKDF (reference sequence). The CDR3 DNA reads TGTGCCACCAGCAGAGGCACAGGGCATGGGGAAAAACTGTTTTTT. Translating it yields CATSRGTGHGEKLFF.

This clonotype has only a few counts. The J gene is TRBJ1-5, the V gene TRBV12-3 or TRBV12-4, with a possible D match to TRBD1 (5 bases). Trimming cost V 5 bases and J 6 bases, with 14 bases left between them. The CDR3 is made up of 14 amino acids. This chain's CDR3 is CASSTGTGGQPQHF. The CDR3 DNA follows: TGTGCCAGCAGTACCGGGACGGGAGGTCAGCCCCAGCATTTT.

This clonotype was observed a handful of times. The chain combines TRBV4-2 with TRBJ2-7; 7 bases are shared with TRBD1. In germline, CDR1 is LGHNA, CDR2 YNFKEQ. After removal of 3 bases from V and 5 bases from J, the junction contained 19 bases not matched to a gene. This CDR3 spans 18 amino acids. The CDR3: CASSHFGSGTAPNNEQYF. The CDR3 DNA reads TGTGCCAGCAGCCACTTTGGGTCCGGGACAGCACCAAACAACGAGCAGTACTTC.

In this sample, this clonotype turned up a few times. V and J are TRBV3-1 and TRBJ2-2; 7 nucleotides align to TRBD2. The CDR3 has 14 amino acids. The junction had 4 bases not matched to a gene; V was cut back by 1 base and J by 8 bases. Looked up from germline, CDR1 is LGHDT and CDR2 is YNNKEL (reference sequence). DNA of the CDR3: TGTGCCAGCAGCCAAGGGAGCGGGGAGGGGGAGCTGTTTTTT. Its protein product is CASSQGSGEGELFF.

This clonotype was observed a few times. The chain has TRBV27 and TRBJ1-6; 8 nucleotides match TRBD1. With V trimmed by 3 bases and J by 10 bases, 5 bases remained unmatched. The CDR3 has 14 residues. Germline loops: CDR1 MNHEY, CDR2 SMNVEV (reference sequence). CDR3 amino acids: CASSFRGRGSPLHF. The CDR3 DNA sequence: TGTGCCAGCAGTTTCAGGGGGCGTGGATCACCCCTCCACTTT.

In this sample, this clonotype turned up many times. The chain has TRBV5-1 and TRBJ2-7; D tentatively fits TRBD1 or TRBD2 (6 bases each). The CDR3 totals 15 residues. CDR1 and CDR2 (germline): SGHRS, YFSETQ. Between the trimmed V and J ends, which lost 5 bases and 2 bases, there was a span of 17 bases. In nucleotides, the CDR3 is TGCGCCAGCAGTTGGGGGGCAGGGGAGGCCTACGAGCAGTACGTC. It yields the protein CASSWGAGEAYEQYV.

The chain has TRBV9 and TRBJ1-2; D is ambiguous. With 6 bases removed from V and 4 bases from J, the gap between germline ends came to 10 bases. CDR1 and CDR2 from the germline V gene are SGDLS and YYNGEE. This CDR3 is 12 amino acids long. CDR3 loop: CASNRHLYGYTF. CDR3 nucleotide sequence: TGTGCCAGCAACCGACATCTCTATGGCTACACCTTC.

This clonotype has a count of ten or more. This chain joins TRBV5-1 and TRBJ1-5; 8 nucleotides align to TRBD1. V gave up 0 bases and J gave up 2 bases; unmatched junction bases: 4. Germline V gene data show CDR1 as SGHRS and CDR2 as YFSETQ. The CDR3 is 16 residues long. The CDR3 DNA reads TGCGCCAGCAGCTTGGGACCGGGACAGGGCAATCAGCCCCAGCATTTT. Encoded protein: CASSLGPGQGNQPQHF.

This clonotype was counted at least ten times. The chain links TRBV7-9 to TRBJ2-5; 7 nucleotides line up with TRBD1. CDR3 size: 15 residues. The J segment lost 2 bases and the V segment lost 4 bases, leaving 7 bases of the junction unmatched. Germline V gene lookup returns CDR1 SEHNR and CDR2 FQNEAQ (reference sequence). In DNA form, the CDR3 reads TGTGCCAGCAGCTCATTTACCAGGGGGCAAGAGACCCAGTACTTC. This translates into CASSSFTRGQETQYF.

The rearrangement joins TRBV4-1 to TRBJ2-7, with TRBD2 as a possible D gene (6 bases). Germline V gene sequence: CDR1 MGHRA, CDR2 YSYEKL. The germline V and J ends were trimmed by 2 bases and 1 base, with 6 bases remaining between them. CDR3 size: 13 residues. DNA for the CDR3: TGCGCCAGCAGCCAACGGGGGTCCTACGAGCAGTACTTC. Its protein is CASSQRGSYEQYF.

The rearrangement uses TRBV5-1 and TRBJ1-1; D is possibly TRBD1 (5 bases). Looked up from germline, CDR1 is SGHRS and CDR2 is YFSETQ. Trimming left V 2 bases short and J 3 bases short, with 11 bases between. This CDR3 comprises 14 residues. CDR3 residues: CASSFRGGDTEAFF. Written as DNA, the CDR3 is TGCGCCAGCAGCTTTAGGGGTGGGGACACTGAAGCTTTCTTT. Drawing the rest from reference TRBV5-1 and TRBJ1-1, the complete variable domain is KAGVTQTPRYLIKTRGQQVTLSCSPISGHRSVSWYQQTPGQGLQFLFEYFSETQRNKGNFPGRFSGRQFSNSRSEMNVSTLELGDSALYLCASSFRGGDTEAFFGQGTRLTVV.

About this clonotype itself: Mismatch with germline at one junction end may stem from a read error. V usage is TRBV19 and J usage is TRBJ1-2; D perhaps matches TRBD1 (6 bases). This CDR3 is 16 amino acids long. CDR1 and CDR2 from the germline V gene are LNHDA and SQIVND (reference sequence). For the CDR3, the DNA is TGTGCCAGTAGTCTAGAGGGACACTTGGAAACCTATGGCTACACCTTC. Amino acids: CASSLEGHLETYGYTF.

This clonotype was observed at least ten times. The CDR3, as DNA: TGCGCCAGCAGCATGCAAAAAGGGGGGCGCGAGCAGTACTTC. Translating it yields CASSMQKGGREQYF. The chain carries TRBV4-3 and TRBJ2-7; D may be TRBD1 or TRBD2 (6 bases each). This CDR3 is 14 amino acids long. In germline, CDR1 is LGHNA, CDR2 YSLEER. V was cut by 5 bases and J by 6 bases, with 17 bases left in between.

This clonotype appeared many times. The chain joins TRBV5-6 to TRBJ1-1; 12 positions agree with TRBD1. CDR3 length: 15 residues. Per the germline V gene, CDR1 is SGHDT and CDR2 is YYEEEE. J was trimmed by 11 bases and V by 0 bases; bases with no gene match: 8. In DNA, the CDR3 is TGTGCCAGCAGCTTGGTCGGGACAGGGGGCGCGGAGGCTTTCTTT. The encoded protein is CASSLVGTGGAEAFF.

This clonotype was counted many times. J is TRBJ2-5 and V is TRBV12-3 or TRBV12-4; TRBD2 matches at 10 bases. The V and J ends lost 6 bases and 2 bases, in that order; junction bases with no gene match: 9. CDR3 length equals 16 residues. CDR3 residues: CASSWTSGTIQETQYF. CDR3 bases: TGTGCCAGCAGCTGGACTAGCGGAACGATACAAGAGACCCAGTACTTC.

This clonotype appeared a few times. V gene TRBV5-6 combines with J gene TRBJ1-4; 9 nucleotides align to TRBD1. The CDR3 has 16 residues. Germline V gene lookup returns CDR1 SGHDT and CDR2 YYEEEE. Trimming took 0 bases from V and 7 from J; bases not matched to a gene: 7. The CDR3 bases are TGTGCCAGCAGCTTGGGTCCGGACAGGGGAGGTGAAAAACTGTTTTTT. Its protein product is CASSLGPDRGGEKLFF. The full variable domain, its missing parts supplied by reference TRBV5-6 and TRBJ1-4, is DAGVTQSPTHLIKTRGQQVTLRCSPKSGHDTVSWYQQALGQGPQFIFQYYEEEERQRGNFPDRFSGHQFPNYSSELNVNALLLGDSALYLCASSLGPDRGGEKLFFGSGTQLSVL.

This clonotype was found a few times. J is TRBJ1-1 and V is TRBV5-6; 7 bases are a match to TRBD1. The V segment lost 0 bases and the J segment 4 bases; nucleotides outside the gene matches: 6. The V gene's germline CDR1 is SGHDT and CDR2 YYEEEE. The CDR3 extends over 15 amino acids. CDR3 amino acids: CASSLAGRGSTEAFF. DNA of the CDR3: TGTGCCAGCAGCTTGGCCGGCAGGGGGTCCACTGAAGCTTTCTTT.